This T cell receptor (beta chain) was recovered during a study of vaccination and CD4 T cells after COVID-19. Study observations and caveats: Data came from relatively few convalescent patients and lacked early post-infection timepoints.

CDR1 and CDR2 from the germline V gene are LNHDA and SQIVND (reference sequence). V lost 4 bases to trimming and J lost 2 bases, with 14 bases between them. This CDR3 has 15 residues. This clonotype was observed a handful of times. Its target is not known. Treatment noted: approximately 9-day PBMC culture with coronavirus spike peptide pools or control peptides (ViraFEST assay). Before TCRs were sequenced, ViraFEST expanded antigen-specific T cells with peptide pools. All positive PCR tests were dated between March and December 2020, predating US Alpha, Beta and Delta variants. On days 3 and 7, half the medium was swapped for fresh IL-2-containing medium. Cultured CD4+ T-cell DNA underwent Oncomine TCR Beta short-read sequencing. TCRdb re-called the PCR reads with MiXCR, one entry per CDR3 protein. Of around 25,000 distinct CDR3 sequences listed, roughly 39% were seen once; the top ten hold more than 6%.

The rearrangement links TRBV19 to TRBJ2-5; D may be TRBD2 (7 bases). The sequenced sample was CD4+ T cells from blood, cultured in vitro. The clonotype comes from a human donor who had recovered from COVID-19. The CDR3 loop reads CASSKKGGPQETQYF. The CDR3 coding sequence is TGTGCCAGTAGTAAGAAGGGGGGGCCGCAAGAGACCCAGTACTTC.